This TCR beta chain was recovered during a study of T cells in Graves' hyperthyroidism and ophthalmopathy. There are 14 residues in the CDR3. V was trimmed by 3 bases and J by 5 bases, leaving 10 bases between them. Germline V gene lookup returns CDR1 WSHSY and CDR2 SAAADI. There were TCR beta CDR3 regions amplified from RNA transcripts. The HTBI primer set served for first-round RT-PCR of the TCR CDR3. TCRdb called the multiplex PCR reads again in MiXCR, with one record for every CDR3 protein. Among about 610,000 distinct CDR3 sequences listed, approximately 16% were seen once. Together with thyroid ultrasound, orbital computed tomography, serum thyroxine and TRAb, clinical symptoms were used for diagnoses. The PBMCs studied were ones that came from about 10 ml fresh peripheral blood.

The chain couples TRBV10-2 to TRBJ2-2; D may be TRBD1 (5 bases). The specimen sequenced was blood. This clonotype originated in a woman in her thirties or forties with Graves' ophthalmopathy. The CDR3 here is CASSDVRGTGELFF. The CDR3 DNA follows: TGCGCCAGCAGTGATGTTAGGGGAACCGGGGAGCTGTTTTTT.